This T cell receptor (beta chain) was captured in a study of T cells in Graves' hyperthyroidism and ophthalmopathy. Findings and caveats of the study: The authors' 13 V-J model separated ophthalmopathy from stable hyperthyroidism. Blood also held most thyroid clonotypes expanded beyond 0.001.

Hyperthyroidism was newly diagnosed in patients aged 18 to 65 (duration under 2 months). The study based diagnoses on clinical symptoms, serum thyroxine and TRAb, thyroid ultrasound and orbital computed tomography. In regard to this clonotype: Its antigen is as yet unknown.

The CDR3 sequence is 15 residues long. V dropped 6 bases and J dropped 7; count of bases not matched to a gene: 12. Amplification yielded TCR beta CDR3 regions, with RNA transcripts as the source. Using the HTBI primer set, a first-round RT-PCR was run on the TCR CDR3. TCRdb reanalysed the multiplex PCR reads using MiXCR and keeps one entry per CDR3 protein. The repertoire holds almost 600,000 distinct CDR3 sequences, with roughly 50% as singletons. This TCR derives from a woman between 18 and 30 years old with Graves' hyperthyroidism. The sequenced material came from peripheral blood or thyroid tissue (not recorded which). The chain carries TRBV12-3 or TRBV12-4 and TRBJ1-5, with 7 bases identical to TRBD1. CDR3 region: CASRPDRVHEQPQHF. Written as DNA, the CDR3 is TGTGCCAGCAGACCCGACAGGGTGCACGAGCAGCCCCAGCATTTT.